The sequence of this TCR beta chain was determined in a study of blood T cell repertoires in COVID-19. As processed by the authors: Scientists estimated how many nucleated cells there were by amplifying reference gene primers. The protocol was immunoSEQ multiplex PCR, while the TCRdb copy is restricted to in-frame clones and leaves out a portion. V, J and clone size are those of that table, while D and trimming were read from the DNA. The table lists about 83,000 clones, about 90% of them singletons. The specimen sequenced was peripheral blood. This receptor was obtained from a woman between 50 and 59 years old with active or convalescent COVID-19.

The CDR3 sequence is CASSLTSGTDGYTF. CDR3 DNA: TGTGCCAGCAGCTTAACCTCCGGGACAGACGGCTACACCTTC. The chain links TRBV7-2 to TRBJ1-2; TRBD1 aligns across 7 bases. The junction had 8 bases not matched to a gene; V was cut back by 2 bases and J by 8 bases. The CDR3 runs to 14 residues. The germline gives CDR1 SGHTA, CDR2 FQGNSA.